This T cell receptor beta chain is drawn from a study of Graves' ophthalmopathy and Graves' hyperthyroidism. General study findings and limits: The blood repertoire also included most expanded thyroid clonotypes above 0.001 frequency.

The V end was cut by 4 bases, the J end by 5 bases, with 18 bases between. There are 15 residues in the CDR3. The germline CDR1 and CDR2 sequences are SGHRS and YFSETQ. The authors amplified TCR beta CDR3 regions from RNA transcripts. Second-round multiplex PCR came after a first-round RT-PCR that employed HTBI primers. TCRdb called the multiplex PCR reads again in MiXCR, with one record for every CDR3 protein. The table includes 600,000 to 700,000 distinct CDR3 sequences, over 40% detected once. The sample holds many counts of this clonotype. Its antigen is undetermined. The specimen sequenced was peripheral blood. The clonotype was recovered from an adult man with Graves' ophthalmopathy. The chain combines TRBV5-1 with TRBJ2-5; D is possibly TRBD2 (6 bases). As DNA, the CDR3 is TGCGCCAGCAGCGGGGGGACGGGCCCCAGCGAGACCCAGTACTTC. This sequence encodes CASSGGTGPSETQYF.